This entry lists 7 T cell receptor beta chains sequenced from one sample in a study of PD-1 blockade in classical Hodgkin lymphoma. Generated by immunoSEQ multiplex PCR, the TCRdb table keeps only in-frame clones and is missing some. The sample yields 14,000 or so clones, 81% seen once. Brentuximab vedotin exposure varied among the patients, all of whom had relapsed after autologous stem cell transplantation. The sample here was peripheral blood mononuclear cells (PBMCs), taken at baseline. These receptors originate from a human donor with classical Hodgkin lymphoma.

The chain links TRBV12-5 to TRBJ1-1; 7 bases map to TRBD1. The CDR3 runs to 15 residues. The germline CDR1 and CDR2 sequences are LGHNT and FRNRAP. The V gene end was trimmed by 7 bases and the J gene end by 4 bases; junction bases not matched to a gene: 12. The CDR3 here is CASETGRVGVTEAFF. CDR3 in DNA: TGTGCTAGTGAGACAGGGCGAGTGGGGGTCACTGAAGCTTTCTTT.

This chain connects TRBV11-3 to TRBJ1-3, with D uncertain. The length of the CDR3 is 13 residues. Trimming removed 2 bases at V and 8 bases at J, with 10 bases between. Per germline, CDR1 SGHNT and CDR2 YENEEA. The CDR3 DNA reads TGTGCCAGCAGCTTAAATCTAAGAGACACCATATATTTT. This sequence encodes CASSLNLRDTIYF.

This chain joins TRBV5-8 and TRBJ2-3; D perhaps matches TRBD2 (6 bases). The CDR3 runs 14 residues. Germline values: CDR1 SGHTS, CDR2 YDEGEE. Trimming took 6 bases from V and 3 from J, leaving 14 bases between them. CDR3 protein: CASTVESGTDTQYF. The CDR3 nucleotides read TGTGCCAGCACCGTCGAGAGCGGGACAGATACGCAGTATTTT.

V usage is TRBV7-2 and J usage is TRBJ1-4; 7 positions agree with TRBD1. V trimming: 5 bases; J trimming: 3 bases; junction bases outside the gene matches: 6. Germline CDR1 is SGHTA and CDR2 is FQGNSA. This CDR3 comprises 15 residues. CDR3 nucleotide sequence: TGTGCCAGCAGCCGCACAGGGGAGGCTAATGAAAAACTGTTTTTT. Residues: CASSRTGEANEKLFF.

V and J are TRBV9 and TRBJ2-5; possibly TRBD2 for D (5 bases). CDR1 and CDR2 from the germline V gene are SGDLS and YYNGEE. CDR3 length: 14 residues. V gave up 1 base and J gave up 3 bases, with 10 bases separating them. The CDR3: CASSVNPGKETQYF. Here the CDR3 DNA reads TGTGCCAGCAGCGTAAACCCGGGGAAAGAGACCCAGTACTTC.

The V gene is TRBV6-6, the J gene TRBJ1-2; D remains ambiguous. Trimming pared 7 bases from V and 4 bases from J, leaving 10 bases between. CDR1 MNHNY and CDR2 SVGAGI come from the germline V gene (reference sequence). This CDR3 comprises 12 residues. The CDR3 nucleotides read TGTGCCAGCACCGCAGCGGGCTATGGCTACACCTTC. Translated, it gives CASTAAGYGYTF.

V and J are TRBV15 and TRBJ2-7, with a possible D match to TRBD1 (6 bases). V was shortened by 2 bases and J by 5 bases, with 13 bases between the two germline ends. This CDR3 has 14 amino acids. CDR1 is LNHNV and CDR2 is YYDKDF in the germline V gene (reference sequence). The CDR3 nucleotides are TGTGCCACCAGCAGACCCCGAAACAGGGACGAGCAGTACTTC. Translating gives CATSRPRNRDEQYF.